This TCR beta chain was retrieved from a study of radiotherapy plus CTLA-4 blockade in lung cancer. Study as a whole: The study recorded objective responses in less than 20% of patients and disease control in around 33%. The study, taken as a whole, reports: The study found tumor-derived TCR clones expanded in blood after radiotherapy plus ipilimumab. Reportedly, early blood T cell clone dynamics best predicted response, with interferon-beta.

Regarding this clone: Its antigen is unknown.

Data came from immunoSEQ multiplex PCR; TCRdb stores just in-frame clones and leaves some out. The sample carries 75,000 to 100,000 clones, 70% to 90% recorded once. This sequence was found in a human donor with non-small cell lung cancer that progressed on radiotherapy plus ipilimumab. Sequenced here: peripheral blood, sampled from a patient treated with radiotherapy plus ipilimumab.

CDR3 coding DNA: TGTGCCAGCAGTTTTCCCCCGCGACTAGGGGCCTCCTACGAGCAGTACTTC. Amino acid sequence: CASSFPPRLGASYEQYF. The chain is built from TRBV28 and TRBJ2-7; a possible D gene is TRBD2 (6 bases). Germline CDR1 is MDHEN and CDR2 is SYDVKM. This CDR3 comprises 17 residues. The germline V and J ends were trimmed by 3 bases and 0 bases, with 18 bases remaining between them.